This T cell receptor beta chain came from a study of cytomegalovirus exposure and HLA in healthy donors. Among the 110 or so subjects of the validation cohort, separate from the 666-subject first cohort, were the donors. Overall study findings and caveats: Subsequent analysis of the approximately 110 validation repertoires found a tendency for first-cohort TCR clusters to co-occur. In vitro work confirmed that a few CMV-associated chains recognize CMV antigens.

A note on this clone: Its antigen remains unknown.

Clones were read by immunoSEQ multiplex PCR, and TCRdb kept only the in-frame ones, dropping some. The top ten hold around 3.1% of the sample, which has some 120,000 clones, approximately 89% seen once. The source is a man aged 25-40 years in good health and CMV-seronegative. The source material was PBMCs.

This CDR3 is CASTLIRGGNGYTF. The CDR3 DNA sequence: TGTGCCAGCACCCTTATACGGGGTGGGAATGGCTACACCTTC. This chain links TRBV13 with TRBJ1-2; no reliable D call. The CDR3 loop spans 14 amino acids. Germline lookup yields CDR1 PRHDT and CDR2 FYEKMQ (reference sequence). The V gene lost 7 bases and the J gene lost 6 bases, with 18 bases spanning the gap.